Listed below are T cell receptor beta chains from one sample, sequenced in a study of blood T cell repertoires in COVID-19. Data came from immunoSEQ multiplex PCR; TCRdb stores just in-frame clones and leaves some out. The data hold 300,000 to 400,000 clones, with about 90% observed a single time. The sample taken for sequencing was PBMCs or T cells enriched from blood (not recorded which). All receptors come from a woman aged 30 to 39 who had recovered from COVID-19. Both conserved end residues are part of each CDR3. A D gene is named only where the DNA matches it firmly.

TRBD2,TRBJ2-1,TRBV27,CASSPIKAGGTSYNEQFF
TRBD1,TRBJ1-2,TRBV28,CASSIQGDGYTF
TRBD1,TRBJ1-2,TRBV19,CASSAWDSLFYGYTF
.,TRBJ2-7,TRBV4-1,CASSQERQGPSYEQYF
.,TRBJ1-1,TRBV5-6,CASSWVPEGTEAFF
TRBD1,TRBJ1-6,TRBV10-3,CATKDRVVNSPLHF
.,TRBJ2-2,TRBV9,CASSVNMGAGNTGELFF
.,TRBJ1-3,TRBV30,CAWSVGGAGNTIYF
.,TRBJ2-2,TRBV12-2,CARPGGPPVANTGELFF
TRBD1,TRBJ2-2,TRBV6-6,CASSPYRGAANTGELFF
TRBD2,TRBJ2-1,TRBV10-2,CASSEQAGGYNEQFF
TRBD1,TRBJ1-1,TRBV5-1,CASSLEGTGNTEAFF
.,TRBJ1-1,TRBV6-5,CASSYALDSLNTEAFF
.,TRBJ1-5,TRBV10-3,CAIKGVSNQPQHF
.,TRBJ1-5,TRBV4-1,CASSSLGGLSNQPQHF